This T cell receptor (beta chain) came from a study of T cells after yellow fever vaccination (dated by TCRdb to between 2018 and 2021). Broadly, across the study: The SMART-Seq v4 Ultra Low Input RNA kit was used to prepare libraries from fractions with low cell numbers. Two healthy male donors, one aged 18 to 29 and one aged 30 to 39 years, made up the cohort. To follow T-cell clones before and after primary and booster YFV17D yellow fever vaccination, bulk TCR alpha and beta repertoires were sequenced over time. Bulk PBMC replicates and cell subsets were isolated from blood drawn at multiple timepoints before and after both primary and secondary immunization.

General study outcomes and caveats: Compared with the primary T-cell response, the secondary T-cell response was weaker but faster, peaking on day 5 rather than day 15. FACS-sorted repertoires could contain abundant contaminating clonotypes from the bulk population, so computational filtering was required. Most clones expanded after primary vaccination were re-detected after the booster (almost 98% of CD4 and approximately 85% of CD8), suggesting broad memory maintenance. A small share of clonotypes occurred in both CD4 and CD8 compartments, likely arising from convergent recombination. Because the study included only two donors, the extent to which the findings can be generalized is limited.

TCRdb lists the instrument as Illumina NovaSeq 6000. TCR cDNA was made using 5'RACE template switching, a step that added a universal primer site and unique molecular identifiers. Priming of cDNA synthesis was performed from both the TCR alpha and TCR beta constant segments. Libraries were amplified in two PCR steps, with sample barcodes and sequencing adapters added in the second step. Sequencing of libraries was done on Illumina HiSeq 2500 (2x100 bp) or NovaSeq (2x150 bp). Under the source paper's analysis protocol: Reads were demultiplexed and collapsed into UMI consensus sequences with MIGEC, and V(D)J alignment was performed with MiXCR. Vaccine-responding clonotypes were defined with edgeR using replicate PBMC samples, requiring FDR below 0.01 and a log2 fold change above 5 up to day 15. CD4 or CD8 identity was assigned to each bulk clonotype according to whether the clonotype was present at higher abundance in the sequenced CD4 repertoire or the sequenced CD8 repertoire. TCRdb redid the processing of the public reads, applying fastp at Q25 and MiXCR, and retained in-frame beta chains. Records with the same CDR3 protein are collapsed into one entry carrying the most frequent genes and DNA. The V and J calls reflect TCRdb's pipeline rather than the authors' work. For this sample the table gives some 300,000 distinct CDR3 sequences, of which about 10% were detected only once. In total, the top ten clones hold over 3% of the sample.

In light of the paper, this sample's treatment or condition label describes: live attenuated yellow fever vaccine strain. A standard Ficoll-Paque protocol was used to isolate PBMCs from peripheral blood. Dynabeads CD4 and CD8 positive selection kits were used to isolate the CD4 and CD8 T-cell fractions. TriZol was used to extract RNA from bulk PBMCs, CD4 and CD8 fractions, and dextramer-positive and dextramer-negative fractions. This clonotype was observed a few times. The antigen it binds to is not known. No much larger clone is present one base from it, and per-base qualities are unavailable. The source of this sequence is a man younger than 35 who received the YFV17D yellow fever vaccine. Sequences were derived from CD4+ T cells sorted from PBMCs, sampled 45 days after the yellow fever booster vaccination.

The sequenced DNA: TGTGCCACCAGCAGCCGCCCGGGACAGGGTTTGAGGGAGACCCAGTACTTC. Translation gives CATSSRPGQGLRETQYF. The chain is encoded by TRBV15 joined to TRBJ2-5; 9 nucleotides in the junction match TRBD1. Trimming removed 3 bases from V and 5 bases from J; the gene matches leave 13 bases unexplained. For CDR1 and CDR2, the germline V gene (reference sequence) lists LNHNV and YYDKDF. Including cysteine and phenylalanine, the CDR3 has 17 amino acids. This entry keeps only the CDR3 DNA: 51 bases, framed from base 1.